These 14 T cell receptor beta chains were sequenced from one sample in a study of early T cells in non-severe SARS-CoV-2 infection. From the 5' RACE reads, TCRdb called clonotypes with MiXCR, one entry per CDR3 protein. The data hold about 22,000 distinct CDR3 sequences, with 3.5% to 4.5% observed a single time. The sequenced sample consisted of whole blood. The receptors stem from an adult who was a healthcare worker with PCR-confirmed SARS-CoV-2 infection or an uninfected control (not recorded which).

In its sample, this clonotype was seen many times. The V call is TRBV5-6, the J call TRBJ2-5; possible D gene TRBD2, 5 bases. The ends were cut back, 3 bases at V and 7 bases at J, with 19 bases in the middle. The CDR3 extends over 15 amino acids. Per germline, CDR1 SGHDT and CDR2 YYEEEE. The CDR3 loop reads CASSSRGGRTVTQYF. The CDR3 DNA follows: TGTGCCAGCAGCTCCCGAGGAGGACGCACCGTGACCCAGTACTTC.

Many counts were recorded for this clonotype. This chain links TRBV6-2 or TRBV6-3 with TRBJ2-2, with 7 bases aligning to TRBD1. Trimming removed 11 bases from V and 6 bases from J; junction bases left unmatched: 3. The germline CDR1 and CDR2 sequences are MNHEY and SVGEGT. The CDR3 sequence is 11 residues long. The CDR3 loop reads CAATGAGELFF. The CDR3 coding sequence is TGTGCCGCCACAGGGGCCGGGGAGCTGTTTTTT.

Many counts were recorded for this clonotype. One end of the junction does not line up with germline, which may come from a read error. V gene TRBV7-7 combines with J gene TRBJ2-7, with 10 bases identical to TRBD1. The germline V gene encodes CDR1 SSHAT and CDR2 FNYEAQ (reference sequence). The CDR3 covers 16 residues. The CDR3 loop reads CASSLGPGQGIYEQYF. CDR3 in DNA: TGTGCTAGCAGCTTAGGACCGGGACAGGGGATCTACGAGCAGTACTTC.

The gene calls are TRBV9 and TRBJ2-2, with unresolved D. V lost 4 bases and J lost 4, with 5 bases in between. Germline V lookup: CDR1 SGDLS, CDR2 YYNGEE. This CDR3 is built from 12 residues. The CDR3 loop reads CASSSLTGELFF. The CDR3 nucleotides are TGTGCCAGCAGCAGCCTCACCGGGGAGCTGTTTTTT. Looking up the rest from reference TRBV9 and TRBJ2-2 gives the full variable domain: DSGVTQTPKHLITATGQRVTLRCSPRSGDLSVYWYQQSLDQGLQFLIQYYNGEERAKGNILERFSAQQFPDLHSELNLSSLELGDSALYFCASSSLTGELFFGEGSRLTVL.

Concerning this clonotype: As the CDR3 is not closed by the conserved phenylalanine or tryptophan, this likely results from a read error. The J gene is TRBJ2-3, the V gene TRBV4-3, with 10 nucleotides matching TRBD2. CDR3 length equals 16 residues. In germline, CDR1 is LGHNA, CDR2 YSLEER. Germline trimming cut 1 base from V and 1 base from J; bases unmatched to any gene: 2. DNA for the CDR3: TGCGCCAGCAGCCAAGGAGGACTAGCGGGCACAGATACGCAGTATTTA. Residues: CASSQGGLAGTDTQYL.

This clonotype was found a few times. The J gene is TRBJ1-6, the V gene TRBV6-5, with D unresolved. The length of the CDR3 is 15 residues. Germline CDR1 is MNHEY and CDR2 is SVGAGI. The V end lost 2 bases, the J end lost 5 bases, and 10 bases lay between the germline ends. CDR3 sequence reads: CASSYEAGNNSPLHF. Here the CDR3 DNA reads TGTGCCAGCAGTTACGAGGCGGGTAATAATTCACCCCTCCACTTT.

This chain joins TRBV27 and TRBJ2-7, with D uncertain. The V and J ends lost 0 bases and 1 base respectively, with 7 bases between them. This CDR3 region has 14 residues. Looked up from germline, CDR1 is MNHEY and CDR2 is SMNVEV (reference sequence). Here the CDR3 DNA reads TGTGCCAGCAGTTTATCTCCCGTTTCCTACGAGCAGTACTTC. It encodes CASSLSPVSYEQYF.

The table lists this clonotype with many counts. The V and J genes are TRBV7-3 and TRBJ2-1; D is undetermined. Trimming took 5 bases from V and 4 from J, leaving 15 bases between them. The germline gives CDR1 SGHTA, CDR2 FQGTGA. The CDR3 sequence is 15 residues long. The CDR3 nucleotides read TGTGCCAGCAGCCCGACCTTACGGTGGTACAATGAGCAGTTCTTC. This sequence encodes CASSPTLRWYNEQFF.

This clonotype was detected only a few times. This chain links TRBV12-3 or TRBV12-4 with TRBJ2-1; D is perhaps TRBD2 (7 bases). This CDR3 region has 14 residues. Trimming removed 3 bases from V and 7 bases from J, with 13 bases in between. CDR3 coding DNA: TGTGCCAGCAGTTTTGGGGGGGCGAGAAATGAGCAGTTCTTC. It specifies CASSFGGARNEQFF.

This clonotype was detected ten times or more. This chain joins TRBV18 and TRBJ2-1; D possibly uses TRBD1 or TRBD2 (7 bases each). V was clipped by 3 bases and J by 7 bases, with 13 bases between them. The CDR3 covers 14 residues. Germline values: CDR1 KGHSH, CDR2 LQKENI. The CDR3 here is CASSPRGGENEQFF. For the CDR3, the DNA is TGTGCCAGCTCACCCAGGGGGGGCGAGAATGAGCAGTTCTTC.

The chain carries TRBV20-1 and TRBJ2-3, with a weak D call TRBD1 (6 bases). This CDR3 has 13 residues. Germline CDR1 DFQATT, CDR2 SNEGSKA (reference sequence). Trimming cost V 3 bases and J 5 bases, with 12 bases left between them. The CDR3: CSARAGTRDTQYF. The CDR3 nucleotides read TGCAGTGCTAGGGCAGGGACACGAGATACGCAGTATTTT.

This clonotype was picked up many times. The chain recombines TRBV7-2 with TRBJ1-2; D is undetermined. The CDR3 spans 15 residues. Trimming took 5 bases from V and 7 from J, leaving 20 bases between them. Germline V gene lookup returns CDR1 SGHTA and CDR2 FQGNSA. The CDR3 loop is CASSPLASTVGGYTF. For the CDR3, the DNA is TGTGCCAGCAGCCCCCTAGCATCTACAGTCGGTGGCTACACCTTC.

This clonotype was detected ten times or more. The chain's CDR3 is CASSRLAGRETQYF. CDR3 in DNA: TGTGCCAGCAGCCGACTAGCGGGGAGAGAGACCCAGTACTTC. The chain couples TRBV12-3 or TRBV12-4 to TRBJ2-5; 11 nucleotides line up with TRBD2. The trim removed 6 bases at V and 4 bases at J, leaving 4 bases unmatched. The CDR3 covers 14 residues.

Ten or more counts support this clonotype. The J gene is TRBJ2-7, the V gene TRBV7-3; D may match TRBD1 or TRBD2 (5 bases each). Between the trimmed V and J ends, which lost 0 bases and 5 bases, there was a span of 11 bases. CDR1 is SGHTA, CDR2 FQGTGA, per germline. There are 14 residues in the CDR3. This CDR3 is CASSLTGTLHEQYF. CDR3 coding DNA: TGTGCCAGCAGCTTAACCGGGACCCTTCACGAGCAGTACTTC. Complete variable domain (other parts from reference TRBV7-3 and TRBJ2-7): GAGVSQTPSNKVTEKGKYVELRCDPISGHTALYWYRQSLGQGPEFLIYFQGTGAADDSGLPNDRFFAVRPEGSVSTLKIQRTERGDSAVYLCASSLTGTLHEQYFGPGTRLTVT.